This TCR beta chain was sequenced in a study of human T cells and chemical hapten exposure. Turning to the study itself: TCR yield per sample varied, mainly due to pooled library volumes.

Time point denoted: patch test 1, 2 weeks after DPC sensitization. Treatment indicated: therapeutic diphenylcyclopropenone sensitization with weekly scalp DPC. Using its own MiXCR run on the RACE reads, TCRdb lists one record per CDR3 protein. The repertoire includes tens of thousands of distinct CDR3 sequences, 10% of them detected once, and around 2.3% sits in the top ten. V trimming: 8 bases; J trimming: 2 bases; junction bases outside the gene matches: 10. The CDR3 totals 14 residues. From germline, CDR1 is SQVTM and CDR2 ANQGSEA. The receptor was isolated from a man in his forties with alopecia areata. Some clones in this sample may be carry-over from other donors' samples. The input for sequencing was whole blood, taken in connection with sensitization to the hapten diphenylcyclopropenone (DPC). This rearrangement joins TRBV29-1 to TRBJ2-5; TRBD2 matches at 8 bases. The DNA for the CDR3 is TGCAGCCAGGCCGGGGGGGGCGTTCAAGAGACCCAGTACTTC. It yields the protein CSQAGGGVQETQYF.